This T cell receptor (beta chain) was sequenced during a study of Ad26.COV2.S vaccination and SARS-CoV-2 variants. Notes on the study in general: In vaccinated individuals, spike-specific CD8+ and CD4+ T cell responses reportedly displayed substantial breadth. Total responses of T cells may have been underestimated by the analyses of TCR breadth and depth.

A remark on this clone: No antigen is known for it.

Treatment denoted: around 19 received Ad26.COV2.S at low or high dose, single or two shots; roughly five received placebo; per-sample allocation not given. Material that was analyzed had been drawn on day 63 after the first vaccine or placebo injection. An adult donor aged 18-55 years was enrolled in Boston. Germline V gives CDR1 KGHSH, CDR2 LQKENI. The CDR3 has 13 amino acids. V dropped 6 bases and J dropped 5 bases, with 13 bases sitting between them. Data came from immunoSEQ multiplex PCR; TCRdb stores just in-frame clones and leaves some out. Of 290,000 or so clones listed, more than 70% are singletons.

The sequence derives from a person aged 18-65 years who received the Ad26.COV2.S COVID-19 vaccine or a placebo. This sequence joins TRBV18 and TRBJ1-1; the D gene is possibly TRBD1 (5 bases). Sequenced here: peripheral blood, sampled in a trial of Ad26.COV2.S vaccine versus placebo. The CDR3 DNA reads as TGTGCCAGCTCCCTCCAGGGAGGGACTGAAGCTTTCTTT. The encoded protein is CASSLQGGTEAFF.